The 29 T cell receptor beta chains presented below share a single source sample, sequenced in a study of T cells in tumors after PD-1 blockade. Clones were sequenced by immunoSEQ multiplex PCR, and TCRdb holds only the in-frame ones, with some missing. The sample records roughly 14,000 clones, approximately 80% being singletons. Sequencing was performed on PBMCs, taken after anti-PD-1 treatment. The receptor source for this set is a human donor with basal cell carcinoma.

The chain couples TRBV7-9 to TRBJ2-1, with 8 bases aligning to TRBD1. There are 15 residues in the CDR3. The V gene's germline CDR1 is SEHNR and CDR2 FQNEAQ (reference sequence). V lost 3 bases, J lost 7 bases, and 8 bases stayed unmatched. The CDR3 DNA sequence: TGTGCCAGCAGCTTGTGGACAGGGAATTCGAATGAGCAGTTCTTC. It yields the protein CASSLWTGNSNEQFF. The full variable domain, rest sourced from reference TRBV7-9 and TRBJ2-1, is DTGVSQNPRHKITKRGQNVTFRCDPISEHNRLYWYRQTLGQGPEFLTYFQNEAQLEKSRLLSDRFSAERPKGSFSTLEIQRTEQGDSAMYLCASSLWTGNSNEQFFGPGTRLTVL.

This clone appeared once. J is TRBJ1-5 and V is TRBV7-9; possibly TRBD1 for D (6 bases). Germline CDR1 SEHNR, CDR2 FQNEAQ (reference sequence). The CDR3 spans 15 residues. V lost 1 base, J lost 4 bases, and 11 bases lay in between. CDR3 protein: CASSLGTALNQPQHF. The CDR3 nucleotides read TGTGCCAGCAGCTTAGGGACAGCCCTTAATCAGCCCCAGCATTTT.

The rearrangement links TRBV19 to TRBJ2-3; 8 nucleotides align to TRBD2. Germline V gene lookup returns CDR1 LNHDA and CDR2 SQIVND (reference sequence). The CDR3 consists of 13 residues. V was clipped by 8 bases and J by 3 bases; unmatched bases: 4. This CDR3 is CASLVAGTDTQYF. CDR3 nucleotides: TGTGCCAGTTTGGTAGCGGGGACAGATACGCAGTATTTT. Looking up the rest from reference TRBV19 and TRBJ2-3 gives the full variable domain: DGGITQSPKYLFRKEGQNVTLSCEQNLNHDAMYWYRQDPGQGLRLIYYSQIVNDFQKGDIAEGYSVSREKKESFPLTVTSAQKNPTAFYLCASLVAGTDTQYFGPGTRLTVL.

The chain couples TRBV29-1 to TRBJ1-4; D gene unclear. This CDR3 has 16 residues. Trimming took 1 base from V and 0 from J, leaving 12 bases between them. Per germline, CDR1 SQVTM and CDR2 ANQGSEA. CDR3 coding DNA: TGCAGCGTTGAAGCTAGAGGGCGGGCAACTAATGAAAAACTGTTTTTT. Translating gives CSVEARGRATNEKLFF.

The chain recombines TRBV5-4 with TRBJ2-2; D not resolved. Germline CDR1 reads SGHNT; CDR2 reads YYREEE (reference sequence). Trimming stripped 2 bases from V and 2 bases from J, with 7 bases between. The length of the CDR3 is 14 residues. CDR3 region: CASSLDFNTGELFF. CDR3 DNA sequence: TGTGCCAGCAGCTTAGACTTCAACACCGGGGAGCTGTTTTTT.

This chain joins TRBV28 and TRBJ2-7; perhaps TRBD2 as D (5 bases). CDR1 MDHEN and CDR2 SYDVKM come from the germline V gene. V was cut by 6 bases and J by 7 bases, with 16 bases left in between. The CDR3 runs to 13 residues. DNA of the CDR3: TGTGCCAGCAGAGAGGGTACCAGTTCTGAGCAGTACTTC. Its protein is CASREGTSSEQYF.

The chain is built from TRBV2 and TRBJ2-1, with 8 bases matching TRBD2. The V gene's germline CDR1 is SNHLY and CDR2 FYNNEI. The CDR3 length is 19 residues. V trimming: 8 bases; J trimming: 0 bases; junction bases outside the gene matches: 18. This CDR3 reads CASWDGGAGAGSSYNEQFF. CDR3 DNA: TGTGCCAGCTGGGACGGGGGGGCGGGGGCGGGGAGCTCCTACAATGAGCAGTTCTTC.

This sequence joins TRBV6-2 or TRBV6-3 and TRBJ1-5, with D possibly being TRBD1 (5 bases). Germline lookup yields CDR1 MNHEY and CDR2 SVGEGT. The CDR3 runs to 13 residues. The germline V and J ends were trimmed by 2 bases and 5 bases, with 7 bases remaining between them. Written as DNA, the CDR3 is TGTGCCAGCAGTTACGTGGGGGATCAGCCCCAGCATTTT. Its protein is CASSYVGDQPQHF.

This chain uses TRBV5-4 with TRBJ2-3, with 7 bases matching TRBD2. V lost 0 bases, J lost 7 bases, and 17 bases stayed unmatched. From germline, CDR1 is SGHNT and CDR2 YYREEE (reference sequence). The CDR3 runs to 18 residues. The CDR3 protein is CASSLDPSRRGRGYTQYF. In DNA form, the CDR3 reads TGTGCCAGCAGCTTGGACCCCTCCCGGCGAGGGAGGGGATATACGCAGTATTTT. The full variable domain, with the rest looked up from reference TRBV5-4 and TRBJ2-3, is ETGVTQSPTHLIKTRGQQVTLRCSSQSGHNTVSWYQQALGQGPQFIFQYYREEENGRGNFPPRFSGLQFPNYSSELNVNALELDDSALYLCASSLDPSRRGRGYTQYFGPGTRLTVL.

This sequence joins TRBV5-6 and TRBJ1-6; D ambiguous. The V gene's germline CDR1 is SGHDT and CDR2 YYEEEE. V lost 0 bases and J lost 6, with 7 bases in between. The CDR3 spans 14 residues. CDR3 DNA: TGTGCCAGCAGCTTGGGGCCTATTAATTCACCCCTCCACTTT. Translation gives CASSLGPINSPLHF.

V gene TRBV3-1 (or the pseudogene TRBV3-2) combines with J gene TRBJ2-1, with 8 bases identical to TRBD1. With V trimmed by 1 base and J by 9 bases, 8 bases remained unmatched. The CDR3 has 15 amino acids. Per the germline V gene, CDR1 is LGHDT and CDR2 is YNNKEL (reference sequence). The CDR3 DNA follows: TGTGCCAGCAGCCAAGGGACAGGGCCCCGTGGTGAGCAGTTCTTC. Protein: CASSQGTGPRGEQFF.

J is TRBJ2-3 and V is TRBV19, with unresolved D. V lost 1 base and J 3 bases, leaving 5 bases between the germline ends. There are 13 residues in the CDR3. The germline gives CDR1 LNHDA, CDR2 SQIVND (reference sequence). Here the CDR3 reads CASSIARTDTQYF. For the CDR3, the DNA is TGTGCCAGTAGTATAGCCAGGACAGATACGCAGTATTTT.

As regards this clone: Within the sample, other DNA sequences also encode this same CDR3. V and J are TRBV24-1 and TRBJ2-5; 11 positions match TRBD2. With 4 bases clipped from V and 5 bases from J, the junction kept 14 bases outside the gene matches. The CDR3 is made up of 18 amino acids. The germline CDR1 and CDR2 sequences are KGHDR and SFDVKD. DNA of the CDR3: TGTGCCACCAGTGAAGGTTTGGTAGCGGGAGGGATTGGGGAGACCCAGTACTTC. Translating it yields CATSEGLVAGGIGETQYF.

V and J are TRBV7-9 and TRBJ2-1; 9 bases are a match to TRBD2. In germline, CDR1 is SEHNR, CDR2 FQNEAQ (reference sequence). The V segment lost 2 bases and the J segment 6 bases; nucleotides outside the gene matches: 8. The CDR3 has 16 amino acids. The CDR3 sequence is CASSLPGPRGGNEQFF. The CDR3 DNA reads as TGTGCCAGCAGCTTACCGGGACCGCGGGGGGGCAATGAGCAGTTCTTC.

The chain links TRBV14 to TRBJ1-1; a weak D match, TRBD1 (6 bases). V lost 1 base and J lost 3, with 15 bases in between. Germline-derived CDR1 and CDR2 are SGHDN and FVKESK. The CDR3 is made up of 16 amino acids. The CDR3 nucleotides read TGTGCCAGCAGCCAAGCCAGGTGGGGGGCATACACTGAAGCTTTCTTT. Encoded protein: CASSQARWGAYTEAFF.

The chain uses TRBV6-5 and TRBJ2-3; maybe TRBD1 (5 bases). CDR3 size: 14 residues. V lost 2 bases and J lost 0, with 6 bases in between. The germline V gene encodes CDR1 MNHEY and CDR2 SVGAGI. The CDR3 nucleotides read TGTGCCAGCAGTTACGACAGTAGCACAGATACGCAGTATTTT. This translates into CASSYDSSTDTQYF.

V is TRBV11-3 and J is TRBJ2-5, with D possibly TRBD2 on 5 matching bases. This CDR3 is 13 amino acids long. The germline V gene encodes CDR1 SGHNT and CDR2 YENEEA. V dropped 1 base and J dropped 7 bases, with 10 bases sitting between them. CDR3 protein: CASSLADGRTQYF. The CDR3 DNA reads as TGTGCCAGCAGCTTAGCCGATGGGAGGACCCAGTACTTC. Full variable domain (rest looked up from reference TRBV11-3 and TRBJ2-5): EAGVVQSPRYKIIEKKQPVAFWCNPISGHNTLYWYLQNLGQGPELLIRYENEEAVDDSQLPKDRFSAERLKGVDSTLKIQPAELGDSAVYLCASSLADGRTQYFGPGTRLLVL.

The sample holds a few counts of this clone. This chain joins TRBV3-1 (or the pseudogene TRBV3-2) and TRBJ1-1; the match to TRBD1 covers 11 bases. J was trimmed by 6 bases and V by 4 bases; bases with no gene match: 7. Germline CDR1 LGHDT, CDR2 YNNKEL (reference sequence). The CDR3 extends over 15 amino acids. As DNA, the CDR3 is TGTGCCAGCAGCCTAGGGAAGGGACAGGGGGCTGAAGCTTTCTTT. It yields the protein CASSLGKGQGAEAFF.

The chain employs TRBV4-1 and TRBJ2-7; D is possibly TRBD1 (7 bases). V was clipped by 3 bases and J by 3 bases, with 12 bases between them. This CDR3 has 14 residues. The germline CDR1 and CDR2 sequences are MGHRA and YSYEKL. In DNA, the CDR3 is TGCGCCAGCAGCCAGGGAGGACAGGTCTACGAGCAGTACTTC. It is translated as CASSQGGQVYEQYF.

This clone appeared a few times. The rearrangement uses TRBV19 and TRBJ1-2, with D perhaps TRBD1 (6 bases). Germline V gene sequence: CDR1 LNHDA, CDR2 SQIVND (reference sequence). The CDR3 runs to 12 residues. The ends were cut back, 3 bases at V and 7 bases at J, with 9 bases in the middle. This CDR3 is CASSIGGSGYTF. The CDR3, as DNA: TGTGCCAGTAGTATCGGGGGCTCTGGCTACACCTTC.

The gene calls are TRBV5-6 and TRBJ2-1, with TRBD1 matching 9 bases. The CDR3 is 16 amino acids. The V gene's germline CDR1 is SGHDT and CDR2 YYEEEE. V dropped 3 bases and J dropped 5; count of bases not matched to a gene: 9. CDR3 DNA sequence: TGTGCCAGCAGCTGGTCCGGGACAGGGTACGACAATGAGCAGTTCTTC. Its translation: CASSWSGTGYDNEQFF.

The J gene is TRBJ2-3, the V gene TRBV19, with 7 bases lining up with TRBD2. V was pared by 6 bases and J by 4 bases, with 4 bases of the junction left unmatched. This CDR3 has 13 residues. The germline CDR1 and CDR2 sequences are LNHDA and SQIVND (reference sequence). The CDR3 coding sequence is TGTGCCAGTAGACGACTAGCTTCAGATACGCAGTATTTT. It encodes CASRRLASDTQYF.

Written as DNA, the CDR3 is TGTGCCCGCTGTGAAGGGGGGGCGGGGGAGGGGAGCTCCTACAATGAGCAGTTCTTC. Its protein is CARCEGGAGEGSSYNEQFF. The J gene is TRBJ2-1, the V gene TRBV2, with a tentative D call TRBD2 (7 bases). Germline CDR1 is SNHLY and CDR2 is FYNNEI. This CDR3 is built from 19 residues. Between the trimmed V and J ends, which lost 11 bases and 0 bases, there was a span of 29 bases.

The CDR3 protein is CASSDGTGAGANVLTF. As DNA, the CDR3 is TGTGCCAGCAGTGACGGCACGGGGGCTGGGGCCAACGTCCTGACTTTC. This chain uses TRBV6-4 with TRBJ2-6, with D maybe TRBD2 (6 bases). V was pared by 2 bases and J by 2 bases, with 10 bases between. Germline lookup yields CDR1 MRHNA and CDR2 SNTAGT. The CDR3 consists of 16 residues.

The genes are TRBV14 and TRBJ1-4; 7 nucleotides match TRBD1. Germline CDR1 reads SGHDN; CDR2 reads FVKESK. J was trimmed by 8 bases and V by 4 bases; bases with no gene match: 7. The CDR3 is made up of 14 amino acids. CDR3 in DNA: TGTGCCAGCAGCCTTACAGGGGTTGGGGAAAAACTGTTTTTT. The encoded protein is CASSLTGVGEKLFF.

The chain couples TRBV12-3 or TRBV12-4 to TRBJ2-5; a possible D gene is TRBD1 (6 bases). The CDR3 extends over 12 amino acids. V lost 6 bases and J lost 5, with 10 bases in between. CDR3: CASSQGYETQYF. The CDR3 DNA sequence: TGTGCCAGCAGCCAGGGGTACGAGACCCAGTACTTC.

This clone was found a few times. The chain links TRBV4-1 to TRBJ1-1; a possible D gene is TRBD1 (6 bases). Germline CDR1 reads MGHRA; CDR2 reads YSYEKL. The CDR3 runs to 16 residues. With 4 bases removed from V and 1 base from J, the gap between germline ends came to 16 bases. The CDR3 sequence is CASSPTSPTGNTEAFF. Here the CDR3 DNA reads TGCGCCAGCAGCCCAACTAGCCCGACAGGGAACACTGAAGCTTTCTTT.

The V and J genes are TRBV5-3 and TRBJ2-3; D ambiguous. TRBV5-3 qualifies as an ORF whose function is uncertain. V lost 0 bases, J lost 1 base, and 3 bases lay in between. CDR3 size: 13 residues. CDR3 sequence: CARSLGGTDTQYF. CDR3 bases: TGTGCCAGAAGCTTGGGAGGCACAGATACGCAGTATTTT.

The V call is TRBV27, the J call TRBJ2-4; D gene unclear. Trimming stripped 8 bases from V and 5 bases from J, with 13 bases between. CDR3 size: 13 residues. CDR1 MNHEY and CDR2 SMNVEV come from the germline V gene (reference sequence). The CDR3 region is CASARADQNIQYF. For the CDR3, the DNA is TGTGCCAGCGCCCGGGCGGACCAAAACATTCAGTACTTC.